One sample yielded the 22 T cell receptor beta chains listed below, sequenced in a study of T cells in Graves' hyperthyroidism and ophthalmopathy. TCR beta CDR3 region amplification was performed from RNA transcripts. An initial round of RT-PCR targeting the TCR CDR3 relied on the HTBI primer set. One entry per CDR3 protein results from TCRdb running MiXCR on the multiplex PCR reads. The profile shows hundreds of thousands of distinct CDR3 sequences, about 15% of them singletons. Sequenced: blood. These TCRs come from a woman younger than 45 with Graves' hyperthyroidism.

This clonotype was counted between two and nine times. The gene calls are TRBV19 and TRBJ2-6; D gene uncertain. The CDR3 contains 16 residues. Germline V CDR1 and CDR2: LNHDA, SQIVND (reference sequence). V lost 5 bases and J 0 bases, leaving 11 bases between the germline ends. CDR3 bases: TGTGCCAGTAGTGTCCGGACGGCCTCTGGGGCCAACGTCCTGACTTTC. It codes for CASSVRTASGANVLTF.

The J gene is TRBJ1-5, the V gene TRBV7-2; 7 bases line up with TRBD1. The germline gives CDR1 SGHTA, CDR2 FQGNSA. CDR3 size: 15 residues. With V trimmed by 4 bases and J by 4 bases, 7 bases remained unmatched. CDR3 bases: TGTGCCAGCAGCTATCAGGGGGTCACTAATCAGCCCCAGCATTTT. This sequence encodes CASSYQGVTNQPQHF.

Many counts were recorded for this clonotype. The chain recombines TRBV28 with TRBJ2-7, with D perhaps matching TRBD2 (6 bases). The V gene lost 2 bases and the J gene lost 3 bases, with 11 bases spanning the gap. Germline lookup yields CDR1 MDHEN and CDR2 SYDVKM. CDR3 length: 14 amino acids. The CDR3 coding sequence is TGTGCCAGCAGTTTAAGGATGGGAGGCTACGAGCAGTACTTC. It translates to CASSLRMGGYEQYF.

In its sample, this clonotype was seen a few times. J is TRBJ2-5 and V is TRBV18; D gene uncertain. The CDR3 is 13 residues long. Germline-derived CDR1 and CDR2 are KGHSH and LQKENI. V was clipped by 8 bases and J by 1 base, with 11 bases between them. DNA of the CDR3: TGTGCCAGCCACACCACTCCCCAAGAGACCCAGTACTTC. This gives the protein CASHTTPQETQYF.

This clonotype has a count of ten or more. The chain has TRBV7-3 and TRBJ2-1; D gene uncertain. Trimming took 5 bases from V and 9 from J, leaving 20 bases between them. This CDR3 is built from 15 residues. Per the germline V gene, CDR1 is SGHTA and CDR2 is FQGTGA. The CDR3 loop reads CASSEGGPPSGEQFF. CDR3 nucleotide sequence: TGTGCCAGCAGCGAAGGTGGGCCTCCCTCAGGTGAGCAGTTCTTC.

The V gene is TRBV19, the J gene TRBJ2-3; D is unclear. CDR1 is LNHDA, CDR2 SQIVND, per germline (reference sequence). The V end lost 6 bases, the J end lost 2 bases, and 15 bases lay between the germline ends. The CDR3 has 15 residues. For the CDR3, the DNA is TGTGCCAGTAGAAGGAACGCTTATTTCACAGATACGCAGTATTTT. This encodes CASRRNAYFTDTQYF.

This clonotype was counted a few times. The genes are TRBV27 and TRBJ2-3; 14 positions agree with TRBD2. The trim removed 4 bases at V and 4 bases at J, leaving 10 bases unmatched. The germline gives CDR1 MNHEY, CDR2 SMNVEV (reference sequence). The CDR3 consists of 18 residues. CDR3 in amino acids: CASSSRTSGRLVPDTQYF. The CDR3 nucleotides read TGTGCCAGCAGTTCCCGGACTAGCGGGAGGCTCGTCCCAGATACGCAGTATTTT.

This clonotype came up many times. The chain carries TRBV30 and TRBJ1-2; TRBD1 matches at 8 bases. V gave up 3 bases and J gave up 3 bases; unmatched junction bases: 3. The germline V gene encodes CDR1 GTSNPN and CDR2 SVGIG (reference sequence). This CDR3 has 13 residues. The chain's CDR3 is CAWSGQGYYGYTF. DNA for the CDR3: TGTGCCTGGAGCGGACAGGGATACTATGGCTACACCTTC.

This clonotype was seen many times. This chain connects TRBV30 to TRBJ1-1; no reliable D call. V dropped 7 bases and J dropped 1 base, with 10 bases sitting between them. Germline V gene sequence: CDR1 GTSNPN, CDR2 SVGIG (reference sequence). The CDR3 sequence is 12 residues long. CDR3 DNA: TGTGCCTACGAAAACCGGAACACTGAAGCTTTCTTT. Translating gives CAYENRNTEAFF.

This clonotype was seen repeatedly, ten times or more. The chain employs TRBV11-2 and TRBJ1-4; 7 bases match TRBD1. V was pared by 5 bases and J by 12 bases, with 9 bases of the junction left unmatched. CDR1 is SGHAT, CDR2 FQNNGV, per germline. The CDR3 is made up of 13 amino acids. CDR3 coding DNA: TGTGCCAGCAGCCGACCAGGGGGGTTGGAACTGTTTTTT. This translates into CASSRPGGLELFF.

Regarding this clonotype: A much larger clonotype is one base distant, so this may be a read error. J is TRBJ2-7 and V is TRBV12-3 or TRBV12-4; D remains ambiguous. The CDR3 length is 12 residues. Here the CDR3 reads CASSFRPYGQYF. The CDR3 nucleotides are TGTGCCAGCAGTTTCAGGCCGTACGGGCAGTACTTC.

This clonotype was counted many times. The V call is TRBV7-6, the J call TRBJ2-5; 9 bases fit TRBD1. The length of the CDR3 is 16 residues. J was trimmed by 3 bases and V by 3 bases; bases with no gene match: 8. CDR1 and CDR2 from the germline V gene are SGHVS and FNYEAQ. The CDR3 loop is CASSFKAGTGKETQYF. The CDR3 DNA is TGTGCCAGCAGCTTTAAAGCCGGGACAGGGAAAGAGACCCAGTACTTC.

This clonotype turned up a few times. This chain joins TRBV30 and TRBJ2-7; possibly TRBD1 for D (6 bases). V was shortened by 1 base and J by 4 bases, with 8 bases between the two germline ends. The length of the CDR3 is 12 residues. The V gene's germline CDR1 is GTSNPN and CDR2 SVGIG (reference sequence). CDR3 sequence reads: CAWSAQGYEQYF. The CDR3 DNA follows: TGTGCCTGGAGTGCACAGGGATACGAGCAGTACTTC.

In its sample, this clonotype was seen many times. The chain employs TRBV25-1 and TRBJ1-1; D is possibly TRBD1 (6 bases). This CDR3 is 14 amino acids long. Germline CDR1 is MGHDK and CDR2 is SYGVNS. Trimming cost V 5 bases and J 3 bases, with 13 bases left between them. Written as DNA, the CDR3 is TGTGCCAGCAGTCCGACGGACAGATACACTGAAGCTTTCTTT. It translates to CASSPTDRYTEAFF.

The CDR3 loop is CSCTRNTGELFF. The DNA of the CDR3 is TGCAGCTGTACCAGGAACACCGGGGAGCTGTTTTTT. J is TRBJ2-2 and V is TRBV29-1; no clear D gene. Per the germline V gene, CDR1 is SQVTM and CDR2 is ANQGSEA. This CDR3 comprises 12 residues. Trimming took off 8 bases at V and 1 base at J, with 8 bases between the two ends.

This clonotype was detected many times. The V call is TRBV28, the J call TRBJ2-7; D remains unclear. V was trimmed by 8 bases and J by 3 bases, leaving 14 bases between them. The germline V gene has CDR1 MDHEN and CDR2 SYDVKM. The CDR3 contains 13 residues. The CDR3 loop is CASLSGDLYEQYF. As DNA, the CDR3 is TGTGCCAGCTTATCAGGCGACCTCTACGAGCAGTACTTC.

V and J are TRBV19 and TRBJ2-3; D uncertain. Trimming cost V 3 bases and J 3 bases, with 10 bases left between them. The CDR3 is 14 amino acids. Germline V gives CDR1 LNHDA, CDR2 SQIVND (reference sequence). CDR3 DNA: TGTGCCAGTAGTATCGGTAGATGGACAGATACGCAGTATTTT. Its translation is CASSIGRWTDTQYF.

This clonotype occurred a few times. The chain is built from TRBV19 and TRBJ2-2, with a weak D call TRBD2 (6 bases). The CDR3 sequence is 13 residues long. The germline CDR1 and CDR2 sequences are LNHDA and SQIVND (reference sequence). Between the trimmed V and J ends, which lost 3 bases and 8 bases, there was a span of 10 bases. The CDR3, as DNA: TGTGCCAGTAGTATTTGGGGGGTAGGGGAGCTGTTTTTT. It encodes CASSIWGVGELFF.

As for this clonotype: A clone one base away is much larger, so this may be a read error. The chain recombines TRBV28 with TRBJ2-7; D possibly corresponds to TRBD2 (6 bases). CDR3 length: 17 residues. Germline lookup yields CDR1 MDHEN and CDR2 SYDVKM. Trimming shortened V by 5 bases and J by 1 base, and 21 bases separated the two germline ends. For the CDR3, the DNA is TGTGCCAGCAGTCACCTAGATGTAGCGGAAGCATCCTACGAGCAGTACTTC. Encoded protein: CASSHLDVAEASYEQYF.

This clonotype was seen a handful of times. CDR3 loop: CASSPRLTGYQETQYF. The CDR3 DNA sequence: TGTGCCAGCTCACCGCGACTCACAGGGTACCAAGAGACCCAGTACTTC. The chain has TRBV18 and TRBJ2-5; TRBD1 might be the D (6 bases). The CDR3 has 16 residues. The germline CDR1 and CDR2 sequences are KGHSH and LQKENI. Trimming cost V 3 bases and J 0 bases, with 14 bases left between them. Complete variable domain (other parts from reference TRBV18 and TRBJ2-5): NAGVMQNPRHLVRRRGQEARLRCSPMKGHSHVYWYRQLPEEGLKFMVYLQKENIIDESGMPKERFSAEFPKEGPSILRIQQVVRGDSAAYFCASSPRLTGYQETQYFGPGTRLLVL.

In this sample, this clonotype turned up many times. The rearrangement uses TRBV14 and TRBJ2-4; D ambiguous. V was pared by 4 bases and J by 6 bases, with 13 bases between. CDR1 and CDR2 (germline): SGHDN, FVKESK. CDR3 size: 14 residues. CDR3 nucleotide sequence: TGTGCCAGCAGCCCCACCCGGTTAACAAACATTCAGTACTTC. Protein product: CASSPTRLTNIQYF. Combining the CDR3 with reference TRBV14 and TRBJ2-4 gives the whole variable domain EAGVTQFPSHSVIEKGQTVTLRCDPISGHDNLYWYRRVMGKEIKFLLHFVKESKQDESGMPNNRFLAERTGGTYSTLKVQPAELEDSGVYFCASSPTRLTNIQYFGAGTRLSVL.

This clonotype was detected many times. V and J are TRBV27 and TRBJ1-1; D remains ambiguous. CDR3 size: 13 residues. The germline V gene encodes CDR1 MNHEY and CDR2 SMNVEV (reference sequence). Trimming stripped 6 bases from V and 3 bases from J, with 11 bases between. The CDR3 loop reads CASSPGGHTEAFF. The CDR3 DNA is TGTGCCAGCAGCCCAGGAGGTCACACTGAAGCTTTCTTT.